This record covers a single TCR beta chain. What it recognizes is unknown. This record belongs to a study of CXCR3-negative and CXCR3-positive naive CD8 T cells. Notes on the study in general: The study found more hydrophobic TRB CDR3s in CXCR3-positive naive cells than in CXCR3-negative naive cells.

This CDR3 region has 15 residues. Germline CDR1 and CDR2: MNHEY and SVGAGI. cDNA libraries for TRB were generated by 5' RACE incorporating UMI labels. For each CDR3 protein, TCRdb gives one entry from its re-call of the 5' RACE reads, without DNA. In all, the sample yields some 99,000 distinct CDR3 sequences. The chain carries TRBV6-5 and TRBJ2-6. The sequence was collected from a human donor in good health. Some clones in this sample may be carry-over from other donors' samples. Sequencing input: naive CXCR3+ CD8+ T cells from blood. Subset of the sample: CD45RO-CCR7+CD27+CD95- naive CD8+ T cells expressing CXCR3 (TNR3+). The CDR3 sequence is CASSYSDTGANVLTF.